The 29 T cell receptor beta chains below come from one sample, sequenced in a study of response to subunit inactivated influenza vaccine. TCRdb re-analysed the RT-PCR reads in MiXCR, keeping a single row per CDR3 protein. The table has under 950,000 distinct CDR3 sequences, approximately 21% seen once; the top ten hold roughly 10%. The sequencing used PBMCs from blood, collected around 5 days after vaccination. The receptor set was obtained from a man aged 50-60 years who received an inactivated influenza vaccine.

This clonotype has only a few counts. The chain combines TRBV11-2 with TRBJ2-7; 7 nucleotides line up with TRBD2. CDR1 is SGHAT, CDR2 FQNNGV, per germline. The CDR3 length is 15 residues. With 5 bases clipped from V and 0 bases from J, the junction kept 7 bases outside the gene matches. The CDR3 spells CASSQGRAHSYEQYF. In DNA form, the CDR3 reads TGTGCCAGCAGCCAAGGGAGGGCCCACTCCTACGAGCAGTACTTC.

In its sample, this clonotype was seen a few times. This chain links TRBV6-1 with TRBJ2-5; the D gene is possibly TRBD1 (6 bases). The germline V gene has CDR1 MNHNS and CDR2 SASEGT. CDR3 size: 16 residues. With 7 bases removed from V and 1 base from J, the gap between germline ends came to 19 bases. CDR3 in DNA: TGTGCCAGCACCCAGGGGTGGACAGTCGCCCAAGAGACCCAGTACTTC. Its translation: CASTQGWTVAQETQYF.

This clonotype has ten or more counts. The chain couples TRBV29-1 to TRBJ2-3, with TRBD2 as a possible D gene (5 bases). The germline V gene encodes CDR1 SQVTM and CDR2 ANQGSEA. Trimming took 4 bases from V and 4 from J, leaving 12 bases between them. CDR3 length equals 13 residues. The CDR3 spells CSVAGFQADTQYF. In DNA, the CDR3 is TGCAGCGTTGCGGGGTTTCAGGCAGATACGCAGTATTTT.

The chain links TRBV20-1 to TRBJ2-1, with TRBD2 matching over 7 bases. In germline, CDR1 is DFQATT, CDR2 SNEGSKA (reference sequence). V was pared by 3 bases and J by 4 bases, with 15 bases of the junction left unmatched. This CDR3 spans 17 amino acids. CDR3 nucleotide sequence: TGCAGTGCTAGCGGCCGCACGGGGAGGGCCATATACAATGAGCAGTTCTTC. Its protein product is CSASGRTGRAIYNEQFF.

V and J are TRBV10-3 and TRBJ2-7; 10 bases align to TRBD2. The CDR3 extends over 15 amino acids. CDR1 is ENHRY and CDR2 is SYGVKD in the germline V gene. The V and J ends lost 0 bases and 5 bases, in that order; junction bases with no gene match: 4. CDR3 DNA: TGTGCCATCAGTGAGTCGAGGACTAGCGGCGACGAGCAGTACTTC. This sequence encodes CAISESRTSGDEQYF.

The V call is TRBV25-1, the J call TRBJ1-2; D is undetermined. Per germline, CDR1 MGHDK and CDR2 SYGVNS. Trimming removed 0 bases at V and 10 bases at J, with 12 bases between. The CDR3 has 13 residues. For the CDR3, the DNA is TGTGCCAGCAGTGAATATTCGTCGGGAAACTACACCTTC. Translation: CASSEYSSGNYTF.

The chain couples TRBV7-9 to TRBJ1-1; TRBD1 matches at 8 bases. J gave up 4 bases and V 3 bases, and 13 bases lay outside the gene matches. The CDR3 extends over 17 amino acids. Germline V gene sequence: CDR1 SEHNR, CDR2 FQNEAQ (reference sequence). The CDR3 sequence is CASSFLEGQALSTEAFF. The CDR3 DNA is TGTGCCAGCAGCTTTCTGGAGGGACAGGCGCTAAGCACTGAAGCTTTCTTT.

This clonotype has only a few counts. The V gene is TRBV12-3 or TRBV12-4, the J gene TRBJ2-5; D remains unclear. The CDR3 covers 14 residues. Trimming cost V 5 bases and J 5 bases, with 15 bases left between them. The CDR3 DNA sequence: TGTGCCAGCAGTGGAAAGGGCCCGCAGGAGACCCAGTACTTC. This sequence encodes CASSGKGPQETQYF.

The sample holds one count of this clonotype. The V call is TRBV7-8, the J call TRBJ2-3; a possible D gene is TRBD1 (6 bases). With 5 bases removed from V and 3 bases from J, the gap between germline ends came to 15 bases. CDR1 SGHVS and CDR2 FQNEAQ come from the germline V gene. The CDR3 spans 15 residues. This CDR3 is CASSPGDPYTDTQYF. In DNA, the CDR3 is TGTGCCAGCAGCCCAGGGGATCCGTATACAGATACGCAGTATTTT.

This clonotype was recorded many times. The rearrangement links TRBV7-9 to TRBJ1-2; maybe TRBD1 (6 bases). Germline V gene lookup returns CDR1 SEHNR and CDR2 FQNEAQ (reference sequence). With 5 bases removed from V and 6 bases from J, the gap between germline ends came to 19 bases. The CDR3 covers 15 residues. CDR3 DNA: TGTGCCAGCAGCCCGAGTTTTAACAGGGCGAATGGCTACACCTTC. Translation: CASSPSFNRANGYTF. Full variable domain (outside the CDR3, taken from reference TRBV7-9 and TRBJ1-2): DTGVSQNPRHKITKRGQNVTFRCDPISEHNRLYWYRQTLGQGPEFLTYFQNEAQLEKSRLLSDRFSAERPKGSFSTLEIQRTEQGDSAMYLCASSPSFNRANGYTFGSGTRLTVV.

Here the CDR3 DNA reads TGCAGTGCACTGCCGGGACCAAGCACAGATACGCAGTATTTT. Amino acid sequence: CSALPGPSTDTQYF. V and J are TRBV20-1 and TRBJ2-3; either TRBD1 or TRBD2 may fit D (5 bases each). The CDR3 runs to 14 residues. CDR1 is DFQATT and CDR2 is SNEGSKA in the germline V gene (reference sequence). Trimming shortened V by 6 bases and J by 0 bases, and 13 bases separated the two germline ends.

This clonotype showed up many times. The chain recombines TRBV20-1 with TRBJ2-5, with TRBD1 matching 7 bases. Per germline, CDR1 DFQATT and CDR2 SNEGSKA (reference sequence). J was trimmed by 1 base and V by 6 bases; bases with no gene match: 8. CDR3 size: 14 residues. CDR3 in DNA: TGCAGTGCCGAAACTGGGACAGTCCAAGAGACCCAGTACTTC. This translates into CSAETGTVQETQYF.

The V and J genes are TRBV20-1 and TRBJ2-3; 13 bases agree with TRBD2. The CDR3 contains 15 residues. With 6 bases clipped from V and 4 bases from J, the junction kept 7 bases outside the gene matches. CDR1 is DFQATT, CDR2 SNEGSKA, per germline (reference sequence). In nucleotides, the CDR3 is TGCAGTGCGAGGACTAGCGGGAGTTATTCAGATACGCAGTATTTT. Its protein product is CSARTSGSYSDTQYF.

This clonotype was counted between two and nine times. The chain recombines TRBV12-3 or TRBV12-4 with TRBJ2-7; D may correspond to TRBD1 or TRBD2 (5 bases each). Trimming pared 6 bases from V and 2 bases from J, leaving 11 bases between. The CDR3 spans 13 residues. Written as DNA, the CDR3 is TGTGCCAGCAGCTGGGACGGAGCCTACGAGCAGTACTTC. It is translated as CASSWDGAYEQYF.

The genes are TRBV3-1 and TRBJ2-1, with 9 positions matching TRBD1. Trimming removed 4 bases from V and 9 bases from J; junction bases left unmatched: 7. This CDR3 contains 14 residues. Germline V lookup: CDR1 LGHDT, CDR2 YNNKEL (reference sequence). This chain's CDR3 is CASSPGQGQGEQFF. CDR3 DNA: TGTGCCAGCAGCCCCGGACAGGGGCAGGGTGAGCAGTTCTTC.

The gene calls are TRBV6-5 and TRBJ2-7, with D unresolved. Trimming cost V 0 bases and J 3 bases, with 12 bases left between them. CDR3 length: 15 residues. CDR1 is MNHEY, CDR2 SVGAGI, per germline. Here the CDR3 reads CASSYSWMPRYEQYF. The CDR3 DNA is TGTGCCAGCAGTTACTCGTGGATGCCCCGCTACGAGCAGTACTTC.

The rearrangement joins TRBV7-2 to TRBJ2-7; 7 bases match TRBD1. Germline V gene lookup returns CDR1 SGHTA and CDR2 FQGNSA. This CDR3 comprises 15 residues. V lost 6 bases to trimming and J lost 1 base; unmatched junction nucleotides: 9. CDR3 amino acids: CASRNRDSLSYEQYF. In nucleotides, the CDR3 is TGTGCCAGCAGGAATCGGGACAGCCTGTCCTACGAGCAGTACTTC. Supplemented by reference TRBV7-2 and TRBJ2-7, the full variable domain reads GAGVSQSPSNKVTEKGKDVELRCDPISGHTALYWYRQSLGQGLEFLIYFQGNSAPDKSGLPSDRFSAERTGGSVSTLTIQRTQQEDSAVYLCASRNRDSLSYEQYFGPGTRLTVT.

The chain has TRBV7-2 and TRBJ2-2; no reliable D call. The CDR3 runs to 13 residues. Trimming cost V 2 bases and J 7 bases, with 8 bases left between them. The V gene's germline CDR1 is SGHTA and CDR2 FQGNSA. CDR3 bases: TGTGCCAGCAGCTTACGGCGAGGCGGGGAGCTGTTTTTT. It yields the protein CASSLRRGGELFF.

This clonotype was counted between two and nine times. V usage is TRBV6-2 or TRBV6-3 and J usage is TRBJ2-2; 9 bases match TRBD2. CDR3 length: 15 amino acids. Germline V lookup: CDR1 MNHEY, CDR2 SVGEGT. Trimming at V came to 6 bases and at J to 4 bases, leaving 6 bases not matched to a gene. CDR3 coding DNA: TGTGCCAGCAGATCTAGCGGGGATGTCACCGGGGAGCTGTTTTTT. It encodes CASRSSGDVTGELFF.

This clonotype showed up just once. The gene calls are TRBV5-6 and TRBJ2-2; perhaps TRBD1 as D (5 bases). V was pared by 6 bases and J by 7 bases, with 16 bases between. The CDR3 is 14 residues long. Germline loops: CDR1 SGHDT, CDR2 YYEEEE. The CDR3 DNA follows: TGTGCCAGCACCCCAGGGCCTGGCATCGGGGAGCTGTTTTTT. Amino acid sequence: CASTPGPGIGELFF.

The V and J genes are TRBV7-9 and TRBJ2-5, with D unclear. Between the trimmed V and J ends, which lost 0 bases and 1 base, there was a span of 9 bases. From germline, CDR1 is SEHNR and CDR2 FQNEAQ (reference sequence). CDR3 length: 15 amino acids. Here the CDR3 DNA reads TGTGCCAGCAGCTTAGCGTTGTCTAGCCAAGAGACCCAGTACTTC. Translated: CASSLALSSQETQYF.

This clonotype was found a few times. The V gene is TRBV20-1, the J gene TRBJ1-1; tentative D call: TRBD1 (6 bases). Per germline, CDR1 DFQATT and CDR2 SNEGSKA (reference sequence). This CDR3 region has 13 residues. V was shortened by 5 bases and J by 1 base, with 11 bases between the two germline ends. The CDR3 nucleotides read TGCAGTGCTGAGGGACACGCGAACACTGAAGCTTTCTTT. It is translated as CSAEGHANTEAFF.

V gene TRBV7-8 combines with J gene TRBJ2-5, with TRBD2 identical over 9 bases. Germline CDR1 is SGHVS and CDR2 is FQNEAQ. The CDR3 has 16 amino acids. J lost 6 bases, V lost 3 bases, and 11 bases had no gene match. CDR3 region: CASSFSLLAGLKTQYF. DNA for the CDR3: TGTGCCAGCAGCTTCTCTCTCCTAGCGGGATTGAAGACCCAGTACTTC. Variable domain in full (rest from reference TRBV7-8 and TRBJ2-5): GAGVSQSPRYKVAKRGQDVALRCDPISGHVSLFWYQQALGQGPEFLTYFQNEAQLDKSGLPSDRFFAERPEGSVSTLKIQRTQQEDSAVYLCASSFSLLAGLKTQYFGPGTRLLVL.

The chain employs TRBV7-9 and TRBJ2-1; 7 nucleotides match TRBD2. The germline CDR1 and CDR2 sequences are SEHNR and FQNEAQ (reference sequence). Trimming cost V 7 bases and J 6 bases; bases outside gene matches: 6. This CDR3 has 13 amino acids. CDR3 in DNA: TGTGCCAGCATGCGGGAGATCTTCAATGAGCAGTTCTTC. This gives the protein CASMREIFNEQFF.

This clonotype was seen more than once but under ten times. This rearrangement joins TRBV5-1 to TRBJ1-2, with a possible D match to TRBD1 (5 bases). Germline lookup yields CDR1 SGHRS and CDR2 YFSETQ. V lost 5 bases and J 4 bases, leaving 12 bases between the germline ends. The CDR3 spans 13 residues. CDR3 loop: CASRDPGLYGYTF. CDR3 nucleotide sequence: TGCGCCAGCAGGGACCCGGGGCTCTATGGCTACACCTTC.

This clonotype was counted between two and nine times. V and J are TRBV6-1 and TRBJ2-7; D unresolved. Germline values: CDR1 MNHNS, CDR2 SASEGT. V was cut by 6 bases and J by 3 bases, with 15 bases left in between. The CDR3 has 14 residues. The CDR3 loop is CASRAENSGYEQYF. CDR3 nucleotides: TGTGCCAGCAGGGCCGAAAACTCCGGCTACGAGCAGTACTTC.

This clonotype was detected a few times. The chain combines TRBV29-1 with TRBJ1-2, with D tentatively TRBD1 (6 bases). This CDR3 spans 15 amino acids. Germline V lookup: CDR1 SQVTM, CDR2 ANQGSEA. With 1 base removed from V and 8 bases from J, the gap between germline ends came to 20 bases. For the CDR3, the DNA is TGCAGCGTTGAAGTAGGCCAAGAACAGGGAAAGGGCTACACCTTC. Translated, it gives CSVEVGQEQGKGYTF. Using reference TRBV29-1 and TRBJ1-2 for the parts outside the CDR3, the full variable domain is SAVISQKPSRDICQRGTSLTIQCQVDSQVTMMFWYRQQPGQSLTLIATANQGSEATYESGFVIDKFPISRPNLTFSTLTVSNMSPEDSSIYLCSVEVGQEQGKGYTFGSGTRLTVV.

The gene calls are TRBV30 and TRBJ1-1, with D unclear. The V gene's germline CDR1 is GTSNPN and CDR2 SVGIG (reference sequence). The V gene lost 0 bases and the J gene lost 7 bases, with 6 bases spanning the gap. The CDR3 length is 11 residues. This chain's CDR3 is CAWSVGSEAFF. The CDR3 DNA sequence: TGTGCCTGGAGTGTGGGCAGTGAAGCTTTCTTT.

On this clonotype itself: Its ends do not fully match the called genes, so a read error is possible. The chain carries TRBV14 and TRBJ2-1, with D perhaps matching TRBD2 (6 bases). The CDR3 sequence is 18 residues long. CDR1 is SGHDN, CDR2 FVKESK, per germline. The CDR3 spells CTSSQDYLAWRGINEQFF. CDR3 DNA sequence: TGTACCAGCAGCCAAGATTATCTCGCTTGGAGGGGAATCAATGAGCAGTTCTTC.